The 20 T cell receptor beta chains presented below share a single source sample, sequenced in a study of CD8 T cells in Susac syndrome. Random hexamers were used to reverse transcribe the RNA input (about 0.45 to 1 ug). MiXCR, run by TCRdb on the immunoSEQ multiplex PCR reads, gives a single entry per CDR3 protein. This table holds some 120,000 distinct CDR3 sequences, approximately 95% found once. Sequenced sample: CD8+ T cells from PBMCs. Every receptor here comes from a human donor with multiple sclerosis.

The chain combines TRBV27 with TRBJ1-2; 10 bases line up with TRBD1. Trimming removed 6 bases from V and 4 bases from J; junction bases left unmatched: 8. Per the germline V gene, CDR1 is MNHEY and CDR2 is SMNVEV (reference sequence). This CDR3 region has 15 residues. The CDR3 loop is CASSYRDRGLYGYTF. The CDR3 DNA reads TGTGCCAGCAGCTACCGGGACAGGGGCCTCTATGGCTACACCTTC.

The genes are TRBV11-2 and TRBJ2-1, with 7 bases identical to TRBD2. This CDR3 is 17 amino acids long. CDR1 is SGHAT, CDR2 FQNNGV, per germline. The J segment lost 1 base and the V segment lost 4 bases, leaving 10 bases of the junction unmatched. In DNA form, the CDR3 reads TGTGCCAGCAGCTCCCCCCTTGGGGGGGGGTCCTACAATGAGCAGTTCTTC. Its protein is CASSSPLGGGSYNEQFF. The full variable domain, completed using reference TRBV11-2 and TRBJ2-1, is EAGVAQSPRYKIIEKRQSVAFWCNPISGHATLYWYQQILGQGPKLLIQFQNNGVVDDSQLPKDRFSAERLKGVDSTLKIQPAKLEDSAVYLCASSSPLGGGSYNEQFFGPGTRLTVL.

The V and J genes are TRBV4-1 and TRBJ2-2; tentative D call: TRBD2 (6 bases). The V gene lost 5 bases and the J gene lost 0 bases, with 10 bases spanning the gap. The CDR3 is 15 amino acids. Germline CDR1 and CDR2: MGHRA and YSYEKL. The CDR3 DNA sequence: TGCGCCAGCAGCTCCCGGGACTCGAACACCGGGGAGCTGTTTTTT. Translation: CASSSRDSNTGELFF.

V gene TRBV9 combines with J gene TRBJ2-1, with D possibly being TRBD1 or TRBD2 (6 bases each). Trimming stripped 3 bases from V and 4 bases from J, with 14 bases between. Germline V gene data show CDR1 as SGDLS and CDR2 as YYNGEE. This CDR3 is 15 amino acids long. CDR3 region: CASSEGGRVYNEQFF. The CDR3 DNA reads TGTGCCAGCAGCGAGGGGGGCAGGGTGTACAATGAGCAGTTCTTC.

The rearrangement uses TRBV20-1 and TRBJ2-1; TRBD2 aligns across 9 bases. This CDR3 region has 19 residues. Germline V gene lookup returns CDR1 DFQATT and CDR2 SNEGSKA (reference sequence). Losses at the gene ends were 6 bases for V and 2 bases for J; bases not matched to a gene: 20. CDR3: CSAVGVAGASISTYNEQFF. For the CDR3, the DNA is TGCAGTGCCGTTGGGGTAGCGGGGGCCTCCATCAGCACCTACAATGAGCAGTTCTTC.

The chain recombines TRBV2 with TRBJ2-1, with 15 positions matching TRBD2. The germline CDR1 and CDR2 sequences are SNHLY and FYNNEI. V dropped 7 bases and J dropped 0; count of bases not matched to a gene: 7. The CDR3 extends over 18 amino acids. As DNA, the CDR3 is TGTGCCAGCAAAACGGGACTAGCGGGAGGACCCTCCTACAATGAGCAGTTCTTC. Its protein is CASKTGLAGGPSYNEQFF.

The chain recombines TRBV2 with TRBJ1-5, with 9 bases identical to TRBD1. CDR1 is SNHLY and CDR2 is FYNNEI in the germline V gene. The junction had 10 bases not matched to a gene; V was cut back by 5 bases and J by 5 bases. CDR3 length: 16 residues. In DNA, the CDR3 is TGTGCCAGCAGTCCCATTATGGACAGGGGAGATCAGCCCCAGCATTTT. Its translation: CASSPIMDRGDQPQHF. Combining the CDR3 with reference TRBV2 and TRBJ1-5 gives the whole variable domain EPEVTQTPSHQVTQMGQEVILRCVPISNHLYFYWYRQILGQKVEFLVSFYNNEISEKSEIFDDQFSVERPDGSNFTLKIRSTKLEDSAMYFCASSPIMDRGDQPQHFGDGTRLSIL.

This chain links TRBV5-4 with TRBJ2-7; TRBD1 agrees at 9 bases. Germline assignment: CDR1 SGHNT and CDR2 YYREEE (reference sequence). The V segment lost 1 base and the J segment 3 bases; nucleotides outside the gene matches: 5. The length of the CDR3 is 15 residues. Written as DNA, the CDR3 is TGTGCCAGCAGCTTGTTTGGGACAGGGCTCTACGAGCAGTACTTC. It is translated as CASSLFGTGLYEQYF.

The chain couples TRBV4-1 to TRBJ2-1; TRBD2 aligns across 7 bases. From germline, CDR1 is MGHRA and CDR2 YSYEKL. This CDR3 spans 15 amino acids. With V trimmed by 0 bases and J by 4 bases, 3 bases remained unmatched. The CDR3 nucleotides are TGCGCCAGCAGCCAAGATATGGGGGGGTACAATGAGCAGTTCTTC. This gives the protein CASSQDMGGYNEQFF.

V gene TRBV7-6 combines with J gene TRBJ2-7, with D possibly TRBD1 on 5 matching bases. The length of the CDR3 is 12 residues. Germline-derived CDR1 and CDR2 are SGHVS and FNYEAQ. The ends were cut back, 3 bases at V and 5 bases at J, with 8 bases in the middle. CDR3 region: CASSFQGNEQYF. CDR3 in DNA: TGTGCCAGCAGCTTTCAGGGTAACGAGCAGTACTTC.

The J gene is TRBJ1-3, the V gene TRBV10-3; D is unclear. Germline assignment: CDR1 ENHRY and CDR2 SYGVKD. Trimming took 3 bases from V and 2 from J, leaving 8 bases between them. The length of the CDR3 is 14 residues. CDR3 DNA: TGTGCCATCAGTGATTCGGGTGCTGGAAACACCATATATTTT. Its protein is CAISDSGAGNTIYF.

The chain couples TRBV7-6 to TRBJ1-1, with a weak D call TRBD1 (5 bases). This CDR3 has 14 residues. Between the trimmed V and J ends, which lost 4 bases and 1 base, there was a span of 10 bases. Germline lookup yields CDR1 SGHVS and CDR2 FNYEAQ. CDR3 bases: TGTGCCAGCAGCTCGCGGGGGGGGAACACTGAAGCTTTCTTT. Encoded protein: CASSSRGGNTEAFF.

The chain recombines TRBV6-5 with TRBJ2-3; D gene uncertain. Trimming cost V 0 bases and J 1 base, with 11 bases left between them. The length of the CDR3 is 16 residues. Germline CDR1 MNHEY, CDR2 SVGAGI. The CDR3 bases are TGTGCCAGCAGTTACTCGTCTGGTATCGGCACAGATACGCAGTATTTT. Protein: CASSYSSGIGTDTQYF.

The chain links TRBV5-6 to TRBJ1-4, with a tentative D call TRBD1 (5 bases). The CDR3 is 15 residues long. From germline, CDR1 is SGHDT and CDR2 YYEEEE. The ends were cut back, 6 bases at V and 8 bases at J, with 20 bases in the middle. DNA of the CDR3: TGTGCCAGCACTCTGGGGGTTGTCTGGAAAGAAAAACTGTTTTTT. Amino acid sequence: CASTLGVVWKEKLFF.

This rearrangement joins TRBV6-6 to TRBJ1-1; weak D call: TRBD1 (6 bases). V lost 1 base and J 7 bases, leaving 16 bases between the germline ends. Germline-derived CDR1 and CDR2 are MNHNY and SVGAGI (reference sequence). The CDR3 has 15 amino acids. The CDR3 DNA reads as TGTGCCAGCAGTTACTTCCCGACAAGGGGGGATGAAGCTTTCTTT. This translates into CASSYFPTRGDEAFF.

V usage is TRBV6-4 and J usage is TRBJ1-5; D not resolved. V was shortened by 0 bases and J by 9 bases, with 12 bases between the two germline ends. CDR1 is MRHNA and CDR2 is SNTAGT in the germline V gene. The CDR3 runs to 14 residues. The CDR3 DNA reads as TGTGCCAGCAGTGACTCGTTGGGGTCTCGGCCCCAGCATTTT. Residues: CASSDSLGSRPQHF.

The CDR3 reads CASGRYEQYF. The CDR3 DNA reads TGTGCCAGCGGCCGCTACGAGCAGTACTTC. The V call is TRBV2, the J call TRBJ2-7; D is unresolved. The CDR3 totals 10 residues. CDR1 is SNHLY and CDR2 is FYNNEI in the germline V gene. V lost 8 bases and J 3 bases, leaving 5 bases between the germline ends.

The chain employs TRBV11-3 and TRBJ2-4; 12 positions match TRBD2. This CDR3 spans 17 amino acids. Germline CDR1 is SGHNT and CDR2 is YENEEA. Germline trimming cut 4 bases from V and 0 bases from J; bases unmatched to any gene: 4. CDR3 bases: TGTGCCAGCAGCTCTTGGACTAGCGGGGTAGCCAAAAACATTCAGTACTTC. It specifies CASSSWTSGVAKNIQYF.

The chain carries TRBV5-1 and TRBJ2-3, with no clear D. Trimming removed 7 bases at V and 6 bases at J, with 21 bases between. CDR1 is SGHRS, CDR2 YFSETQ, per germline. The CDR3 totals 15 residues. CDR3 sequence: CASHPDTTILDTQYF. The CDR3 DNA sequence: TGCGCCAGCCATCCCGACACGACGATTCTCGATACGCAGTATTTT.

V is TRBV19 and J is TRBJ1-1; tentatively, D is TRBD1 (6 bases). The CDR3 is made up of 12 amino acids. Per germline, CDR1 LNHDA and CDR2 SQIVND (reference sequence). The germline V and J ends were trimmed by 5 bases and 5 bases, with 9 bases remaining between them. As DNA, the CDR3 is TGTGCCAGTAGTGTAACAGGGACTGAAGCTTTCTTT. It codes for CASSVTGTEAFF.